These 27 T cell receptor beta chains were all obtained from the same sample, sequenced in a study of blood T cell repertoires in COVID-19. The protocol was immunoSEQ multiplex PCR, while the TCRdb copy is restricted to in-frame clones and leaves out a portion. The sample lists approximately 410,000 clones; 75% to 90% were seen once. The sequenced material came from peripheral blood. The receptors originated from a woman aged 25 to 39 with active or convalescent COVID-19.

The rearrangement links TRBV2 to TRBJ2-1; D not certain. Trimming shortened V by 5 bases and J by 0 bases, and 14 bases separated the two germline ends. Germline-derived CDR1 and CDR2 are SNHLY and FYNNEI. There are 16 residues in the CDR3. The DNA of the CDR3 is TGTGCCAGCAGTTCCCTAGTGAGGAGCTCCTACAATGAGCAGTTCTTC. Protein sequence: CASSSLVRSSYNEQFF.

The genes are TRBV12-1 and TRBJ1-2; TRBD1, the table's D call, lacks a check against the DNA. TRBV12-1 corresponds to a pseudogene. CDR3 length: 20 amino acids. Written as DNA, the CDR3 is TGTGCCAGCACGACGGATGGGTCGGCAGGGGAATGTAACCTCTTTAAGGGCTACACCTTC. It is translated as CASTTDGSAGECNLFKGYTF.

A few counts support this clone. The CDR3, as DNA: TGTGCCAGCAGCCCCGGGACAGGGGGGATTCCTTTCTATGGCTACACCTTC. It yields the protein CASSPGTGGIPFYGYTF. The chain has TRBV7-2 and TRBJ1-2; 11 nucleotides align to TRBD1. The germline gives CDR1 SGHTA, CDR2 FQGNSA. J was trimmed by 4 bases and V by 5 bases; bases with no gene match: 12. CDR3 length: 17 amino acids.

This clone was recorded only once. The chain uses TRBV5-6 and TRBJ2-7; 8 bases match TRBD1. Germline-derived CDR1 and CDR2 are SGHDT and YYEEEE. The J segment lost 4 bases and the V segment lost 5 bases, leaving 11 bases of the junction unmatched. This CDR3 comprises 15 residues. The CDR3 sequence is CASSTGRQGKYEQYF. In nucleotides, the CDR3 is TGTGCCAGCAGTACCGGGAGACAGGGGAAGTACGAGCAGTACTTC.

The chain is built from TRBV5-6 and TRBJ2-5, with 9 positions matching TRBD2. With V trimmed by 3 bases and J by 2 bases, 5 bases remained unmatched. The CDR3 extends over 15 amino acids. The V gene's germline CDR1 is SGHDT and CDR2 YYEEEE. In DNA, the CDR3 is TGTGCCAGCAGCTGGACAGCGGGGGGACAAGAGACCCAGTACTTC. Translated: CASSWTAGGQETQYF.

CDR3 sequence reads: CASSSGTVNSPLHF. The CDR3 DNA sequence: TGTGCCAGCAGTTCCGGGACAGTAAATTCACCCCTCCACTTT. The chain employs TRBV6-5 and TRBJ1-6; 7 nucleotides agree with TRBD1. CDR1 is MNHEY, CDR2 SVGAGI, per germline. After removal of 4 bases from V and 7 bases from J, the junction contained 4 bases not matched to a gene. The CDR3 totals 14 residues.

The count of this clone is one. This rearrangement joins TRBV19 to TRBJ1-2, with D possibly being TRBD1 (6 bases). The germline V gene encodes CDR1 LNHDA and CDR2 SQIVND (reference sequence). Trimming stripped 6 bases from V and 6 bases from J, with 20 bases between. The CDR3 is made up of 15 amino acids. For the CDR3, the DNA is TGTGCCAGTAGCTCATTCTCGCGGGGGGCGGATGGCTACACCTTC. Amino acids: CASSSFSRGADGYTF.

This clone appeared a single time. The chain is built from TRBV18 and TRBJ2-5; D possibly corresponds to TRBD2 (5 bases). Deletions cut 4 bases from V and 5 bases from J, with 14 bases between. CDR3 length equals 14 residues. Germline assignment: CDR1 KGHSH and CDR2 LQKENI. The CDR3 region has the DNA TGTGCCAGCTCACGGCCTACTAGTATTGAGACCCAGTACTTC. It specifies CASSRPTSIETQYF.

The chain is built from TRBV30 and TRBJ2-2, with TRBD1 matching 8 bases. Germline-derived CDR1 and CDR2 are GTSNPN and SVGIG (reference sequence). The CDR3 covers 15 residues. Germline trimming cut 1 base from V and 0 bases from J; bases unmatched to any gene: 1. Written as DNA, the CDR3 is TGTGCCTGGAGTGGGGGACAGGCGAACACCGGGGAGCTGTTTTTT. The encoded protein is CAWSGGQANTGELFF.

The rearrangement links TRBV19 to TRBJ2-2; 7 nucleotides align to TRBD1. V was clipped by 5 bases and J by 5 bases; unmatched bases: 8. The germline gives CDR1 LNHDA, CDR2 SQIVND (reference sequence). This CDR3 has 15 residues. The CDR3 DNA reads TGTGCCAGTAGTCTCGACCCACAGGGGACCGGGGAGCTGTTTTTT. Its protein is CASSLDPQGTGELFF. Filled out from reference TRBV19 and TRBJ2-2, the complete variable domain reads DGGITQSPKYLFRKEGQNVTLSCEQNLNHDAMYWYRQDPGQGLRLIYYSQIVNDFQKGDIAEGYSVSREKKESFPLTVTSAQKNPTAFYLCASSLDPQGTGELFFGEGSRLTVL.

The chain joins TRBV11-2 to TRBJ2-7; tentative D call: TRBD2 (6 bases). Germline V gene sequence: CDR1 SGHAT, CDR2 FQNNGV. Between the trimmed V and J ends, which lost 5 bases and 4 bases, there was a span of 18 bases. CDR3 length equals 15 residues. CDR3 amino acids: CASSARGVSLYEQYF. As DNA, the CDR3 is TGTGCCAGCAGCGCACGCGGGGTATCGCTTTACGAGCAGTACTTC.

The V and J genes are TRBV7-9 and TRBJ2-3; weak D call: TRBD2 (6 bases). This CDR3 region has 15 residues. V gave up 1 base and J gave up 3 bases, with 11 bases separating them. Germline V gene data show CDR1 as SEHNR and CDR2 as FQNEAQ (reference sequence). The CDR3 is CASSLVLLATDTQYF. The CDR3 DNA sequence: TGTGCCAGCAGCTTAGTACTTCTAGCGACAGATACGCAGTATTTT.

Regarding this clone: Other DNA sequences in the same sample also yield this CDR3. The chain links TRBV11-2 to TRBJ1-2; the D is unclear. The germline CDR1 and CDR2 sequences are SGHAT and FQNNGV. The CDR3 loop spans 12 amino acids. V gave up 4 bases and J gave up 4 bases, with 7 bases separating them. This chain's CDR3 is CASSSGVYGYTF. For the CDR3, the DNA is TGTGCCAGCAGCTCCGGGGTCTATGGCTACACCTTC.

This clone occurred once. This sequence joins TRBV2 and TRBJ1-2, with 7 bases matching TRBD1. The CDR3 sequence is 13 residues long. Germline V gives CDR1 SNHLY, CDR2 FYNNEI. V was clipped by 6 bases and J by 8 bases; unmatched bases: 9. The CDR3 DNA reads TGTGCCAGCAGCTCAGGACAGGACAGAGGCTACACCTTC. Translated, it gives CASSSGQDRGYTF.

V and J are TRBV7-6 and TRBJ2-5; TRBD2 matches 11 bases. The CDR3 loop spans 20 amino acids. Germline lookup yields CDR1 SGHVS and CDR2 FNYEAQ. The V segment lost 2 bases and the J segment 5 bases; nucleotides outside the gene matches: 19. CDR3 sequence (DNA): TGTGCCAGCAGCTTAAACTTTTTGGGACTAGCGGTTAAAAAGGAGGAGACCCAGTACTTC. This gives the protein CASSLNFLGLAVKKEETQYF.

CDR3 sequence: CASSFWGEYNEQFF. As DNA, the CDR3 is TGCGCCAGCAGCTTCTGGGGGGAATACAATGAGCAGTTCTTC. This rearrangement joins TRBV5-1 to TRBJ2-1; D is perhaps TRBD2 (6 bases). Trimming took off 2 bases at V and 4 bases at J, with 10 bases between the two ends. The CDR3 is made up of 14 amino acids. Germline-derived CDR1 and CDR2 are SGHRS and YFSETQ.

The chain recombines TRBV11-2 with TRBJ2-3, with D possibly TRBD2 on 5 matching bases. The CDR3 has 13 residues. Germline CDR1 and CDR2: SGHAT and FQNNGV. V was trimmed by 5 bases and J by 2 bases, leaving 8 bases between them. CDR3 coding DNA: TGTGCCAGCAGCCGGAGGTCCACAGATACGCAGTATTTT. It yields the protein CASSRRSTDTQYF.

The chain links TRBV18 to TRBJ2-5; 10 nucleotides line up with TRBD1. Looked up from germline, CDR1 is KGHSH and CDR2 is LQKENI. With V trimmed by 2 bases and J by 5 bases, 5 bases remained unmatched. The CDR3 length is 15 residues. CDR3 residues: CASSPTGTGEETQYF. The CDR3 DNA follows: TGTGCCAGCTCACCAACCGGGACAGGGGAGGAGACCCAGTACTTC.

The CDR3 DNA reads as TGTGCCAGCAGTGCCCAGACAGGGGCCGCGGAAAAACTGTTTTTT. The encoded protein is CASSAQTGAAEKLFF. V and J are TRBV2 and TRBJ1-4, with TRBD1 identical over 8 bases. This CDR3 is built from 15 residues. With 4 bases clipped from V and 8 bases from J, the junction kept 9 bases outside the gene matches. Germline V gene lookup returns CDR1 SNHLY and CDR2 FYNNEI.

V is TRBV4-2 and J is TRBJ1-1; D may be TRBD1 (6 bases). The germline CDR1 and CDR2 sequences are LGHNA and YNFKEQ. V was clipped by 0 bases and J by 1 base, with 12 bases between them. CDR3 length: 16 amino acids. The CDR3 region has the DNA TGTGCCAGCAGCCAAGATACAGGGAGGGCGAACACTGAAGCTTTCTTT. This translates into CASSQDTGRANTEAFF.

This clone has just one count. The chain has TRBV5-1 and TRBJ2-5; TRBD2 agrees at 10 bases. Looked up from germline, CDR1 is SGHRS and CDR2 is YFSETQ. The V gene end was trimmed by 9 bases and the J gene end by 2 bases; junction bases not matched to a gene: 4. The CDR3 runs 13 residues. The CDR3 nucleotides are TGCGCCACCCGAGCGGGGGGGCAAGAGACCCAGTACTTC. Its protein product is CATRAGGQETQYF.

The V gene is TRBV19, the J gene TRBJ1-1; 8 bases line up with TRBD1. CDR1 and CDR2 from the germline V gene are LNHDA and SQIVND (reference sequence). The CDR3 length is 14 residues. Germline trimming cut 4 bases from V and 4 bases from J; bases unmatched to any gene: 5. CDR3 DNA: TGTGCCAGTAGTACTCAGGGGGCGAGCACTGAAGCTTTCTTT. Its translation is CASSTQGASTEAFF.

The chain carries TRBV1 and TRBJ2-7; no check of the table's D call, TRBD2, against the DNA was made. TRBV1 is recorded as a pseudogene. The CDR3 spans 14 residues. The DNA of the CDR3 is TGCACCAGCAGCCAAGCTGGCGGGAGCCACGAGCAGTACTTC. Translation: CTSSQAGGSHEQYF.

This chain uses TRBV30 with TRBJ1-1; 11 bases agree with TRBD1. The CDR3 has 15 residues. J gave up 5 bases and V 8 bases, and 13 bases lay outside the gene matches. Germline V CDR1 and CDR2: GTSNPN, SVGIG (reference sequence). CDR3 sequence (DNA): TGTGCCGCCGGGCGGACAGGGGGCGCAGGGACTGAAGCTTTCTTT. This translates into CAAGRTGGAGTEAFF.

This chain uses TRBV5-1 with TRBJ2-1, with 13 bases lining up with TRBD2. Germline lookup yields CDR1 SGHRS and CDR2 YFSETQ. The CDR3 has 15 residues. With V trimmed by 4 bases and J by 7 bases, 5 bases remained unmatched. CDR3 in amino acids: CASSPGTSGVNEQFF. For the CDR3, the DNA is TGCGCCAGCAGCCCCGGGACTAGCGGGGTAAATGAGCAGTTCTTC.

The chain combines TRBV16 with TRBJ1-5; D uncertain. CDR3 length equals 16 residues. Germline assignment: CDR1 KGHSY and CDR2 FQNENV. Trimming took off 0 bases at V and 15 bases at J, with 24 bases between the two ends. The CDR3 reads CASSQSIEVWNGIGHF. CDR3 sequence (DNA): TGTGCCAGCAGCCAATCGATTGAAGTGTGGAACGGGATTGGGCATTTT.

The chain has TRBV12-5 and TRBJ2-4; 7 nucleotides line up with TRBD2. V shed 6 bases and J 2 bases; nucleotides not matched to a gene: 7. Germline V CDR1 and CDR2: LGHNT, FRNRAP. CDR3 length: 15 residues. Here the CDR3 DNA reads TGTGCTAGTGGCGGTGGGGAGGGCTCCAAAAACATTCAGTACTTC. Translating gives CASGGGEGSKNIQYF.